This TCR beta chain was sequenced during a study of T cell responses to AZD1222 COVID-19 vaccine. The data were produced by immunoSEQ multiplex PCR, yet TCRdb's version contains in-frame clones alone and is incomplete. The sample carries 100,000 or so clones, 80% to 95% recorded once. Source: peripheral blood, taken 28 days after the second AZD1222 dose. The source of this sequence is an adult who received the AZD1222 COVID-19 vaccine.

In DNA form, the CDR3 reads TGTGCCAGCAGTGAAGGCCAAGGGCTAGAAGCTTTCTTT. Protein product: CASSEGQGLEAFF. The rearrangement joins TRBV6-1 to TRBJ1-1; D not resolved. Germline V CDR1 and CDR2: MNHNS, SASEGT. The CDR3 totals 13 residues. V shed 1 base and J shed 8 bases, with 11 bases lying between them.